This T cell receptor (beta chain) was sequenced in a study of T cell responses to AZD1222 COVID-19 vaccine. Study-wide background: Second-dose timings of about 4 or about 12 weeks were pooled.

This CDR3 has 14 residues. Germline V gene lookup returns CDR1 SGHVS and CDR2 FQNEAQ. Libraries were prepared by immunoSEQ multiplex PCR; TCRdb keeps only in-frame clonotypes and omits some of them. Among about 130,000 clones listed, over 85% were seen once. About this clone itself: Its target is not known. A junction boundary mismatches the germline segment, possibly from a read error.

Findings and caveats of the study: A rise in Spike-specific TCR breadth and depth followed two AZD1222 doses. In all cases, repertoires were sampled only after the peak T cell response. At 160-218 and 743-854, vaccine-associated CD4 TCRs were dominant, and they spanned spike.

This receptor was identified in an adult in good health. Sequencing was performed on peripheral blood, taken on day 0 of AZD1222 vaccination. The V call is TRBV7-8, the J call TRBJ2-5; unclear D gene. The CDR3 DNA follows: TGTGCCAGCAGTTTAGTGAGAGTCCAAGAGACCCAGTACTTC. Translating it yields CASSLVRVQETQYF.